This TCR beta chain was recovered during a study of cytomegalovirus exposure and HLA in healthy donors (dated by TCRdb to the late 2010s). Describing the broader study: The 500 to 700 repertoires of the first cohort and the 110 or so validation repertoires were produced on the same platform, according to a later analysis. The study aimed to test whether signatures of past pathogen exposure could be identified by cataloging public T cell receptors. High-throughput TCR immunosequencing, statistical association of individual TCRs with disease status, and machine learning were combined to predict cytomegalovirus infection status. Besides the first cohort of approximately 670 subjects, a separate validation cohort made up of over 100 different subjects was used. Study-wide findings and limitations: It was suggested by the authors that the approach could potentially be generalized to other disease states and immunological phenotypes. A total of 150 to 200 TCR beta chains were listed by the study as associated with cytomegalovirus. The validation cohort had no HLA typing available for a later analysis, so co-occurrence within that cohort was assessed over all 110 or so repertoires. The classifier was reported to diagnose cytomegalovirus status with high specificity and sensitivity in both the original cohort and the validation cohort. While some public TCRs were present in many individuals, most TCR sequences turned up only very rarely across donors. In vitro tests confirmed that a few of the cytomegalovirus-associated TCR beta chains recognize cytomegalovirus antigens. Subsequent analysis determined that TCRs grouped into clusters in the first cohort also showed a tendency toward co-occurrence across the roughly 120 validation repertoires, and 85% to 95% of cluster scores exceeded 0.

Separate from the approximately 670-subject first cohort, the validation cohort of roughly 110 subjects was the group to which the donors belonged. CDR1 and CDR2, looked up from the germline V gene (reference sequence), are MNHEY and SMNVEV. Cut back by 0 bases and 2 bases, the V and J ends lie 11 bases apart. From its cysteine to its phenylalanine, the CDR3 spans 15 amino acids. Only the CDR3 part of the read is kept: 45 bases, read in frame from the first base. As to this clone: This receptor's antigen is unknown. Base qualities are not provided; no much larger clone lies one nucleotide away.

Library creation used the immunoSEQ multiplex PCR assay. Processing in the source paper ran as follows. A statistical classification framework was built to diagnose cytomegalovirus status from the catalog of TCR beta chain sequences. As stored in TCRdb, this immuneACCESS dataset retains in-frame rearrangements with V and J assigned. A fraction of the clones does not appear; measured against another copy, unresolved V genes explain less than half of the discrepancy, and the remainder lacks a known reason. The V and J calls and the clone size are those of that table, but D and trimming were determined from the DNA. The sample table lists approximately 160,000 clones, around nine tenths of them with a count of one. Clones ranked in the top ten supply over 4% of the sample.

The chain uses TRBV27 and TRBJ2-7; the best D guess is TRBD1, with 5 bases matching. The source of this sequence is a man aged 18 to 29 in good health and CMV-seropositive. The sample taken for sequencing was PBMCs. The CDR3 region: CASSLSQGSPYEQYF. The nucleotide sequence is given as TGTGCCAGCAGTTTATCCCAGGGTTCCCCCTACGAGCAGTACTTC.